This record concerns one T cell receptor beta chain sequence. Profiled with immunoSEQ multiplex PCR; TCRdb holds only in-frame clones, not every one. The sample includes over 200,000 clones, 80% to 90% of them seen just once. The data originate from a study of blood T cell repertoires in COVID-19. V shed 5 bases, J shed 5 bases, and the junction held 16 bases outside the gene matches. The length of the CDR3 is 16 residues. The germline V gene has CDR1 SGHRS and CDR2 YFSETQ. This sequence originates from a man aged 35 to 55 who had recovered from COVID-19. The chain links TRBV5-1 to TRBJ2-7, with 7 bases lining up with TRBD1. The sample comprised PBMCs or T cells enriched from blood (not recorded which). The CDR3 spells CASSTGVRDILHEQYF. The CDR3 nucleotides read TGCGCCAGCAGTACAGGGGTCCGGGACATACTCCACGAGCAGTACTTC.